The 23 T cell receptor beta chains below come from one sample, sequenced in a study of PD-1 blockade in classical Hodgkin lymphoma. TCRdb's table, derived via immunoSEQ multiplex PCR, lists solely in-frame clones and lacks some. The sample shows 80,000 to 100,000 clones, approximately 94% of them seen only once. The sample's time point: cycle 4 day 1 (C4D1), after 5 to 7 weeks of nivolumab. Exposure to brentuximab vedotin varied, and each patient had relapsed following autologous stem cell transplantation. Sequencing used peripheral blood mononuclear cells (PBMCs), obtained before the fourth cycle of nivolumab. The receptors were sampled from a human donor with classical Hodgkin lymphoma.

This chain joins TRBV4-1 and TRBJ2-1; D is possibly TRBD2 (6 bases). CDR3 length equals 15 residues. Germline CDR1 is MGHRA and CDR2 is YSYEKL. The germline V and J ends were trimmed by 0 bases and 4 bases, with 10 bases remaining between them. CDR3 amino acids: CASSQDSGGYNEQFF. CDR3 nucleotides: TGCGCCAGCAGCCAAGATAGCGGAGGATACAATGAGCAGTTCTTC.

This rearrangement joins TRBV9 to TRBJ2-2; the D gene is possibly TRBD2 (6 bases). The CDR3 length is 13 residues. V lost 5 bases to trimming and J lost 7 bases, with 12 bases between them. Germline lookup yields CDR1 SGDLS and CDR2 YYNGEE. The CDR3 protein is CASRGGVNGELFF. The CDR3 bases are TGTGCCAGCAGAGGAGGGGTGAACGGGGAGCTGTTTTTT.

The chain recombines TRBV27 with TRBJ2-7; 11 bases fit TRBD1. Trimming removed 6 bases from V and 7 bases from J; junction bases left unmatched: 14. The CDR3 has 16 amino acids. The germline V gene has CDR1 MNHEY and CDR2 SMNVEV (reference sequence). The CDR3 here is CASSVAAGTGGKEQYF. The DNA for the CDR3 is TGTGCCAGCAGCGTCGCGGCGGGGACAGGGGGGAAAGAGCAGTACTTC.

The chain combines TRBV5-4 with TRBJ2-6; the D gene is possibly TRBD2 (6 bases). The CDR3 totals 20 residues. V was trimmed by 1 base and J by 0 bases, leaving 20 bases between them. Germline V gene lookup returns CDR1 SGHNT and CDR2 YYREEE (reference sequence). CDR3 coding DNA: TGTGCCAGCAGCTTGTGGGGGGAGGCCCTAGCGAGCTCTGGGGCCAACGTCCTGACTTTC. Translated, it gives CASSLWGEALASSGANVLTF.

The V gene is TRBV9, the J gene TRBJ2-3; D is unresolved. Germline V gene data show CDR1 as SGDLS and CDR2 as YYNGEE. The CDR3 length is 12 residues. Trimming shortened V by 0 bases and J by 3 bases, and 2 bases separated the two germline ends. The CDR3 region is CASSVETDTQYF. The CDR3 nucleotides are TGTGCCAGCAGCGTAGAAACAGATACGCAGTATTTT.

The V gene is TRBV5-4, the J gene TRBJ1-2; no firm D call. The V gene lost 0 bases and the J gene lost 7 bases, with 4 bases spanning the gap. CDR1 is SGHNT and CDR2 is YYREEE in the germline V gene (reference sequence). The CDR3 totals 11 residues. This chain's CDR3 is CASSLGSGYTF. In nucleotides, the CDR3 is TGTGCCAGCAGCTTGGGATCTGGCTACACCTTC.

The CDR3 is CAWSKGNTEAFF. In DNA, the CDR3 is TGTGCCTGGAGTAAGGGGAACACTGAAGCTTTCTTT. The chain uses TRBV30 and TRBJ1-1; D not certain. Trimming cost V 2 bases and J 1 base, with 5 bases left between them. The CDR3 sequence is 12 residues long. Germline-derived CDR1 and CDR2 are GTSNPN and SVGIG (reference sequence).

The chain carries TRBV30 and TRBJ1-2; no reliable D call. The length of the CDR3 is 13 residues. Between the trimmed V and J ends, which lost 3 bases and 3 bases, there was a span of 11 bases. CDR1 is GTSNPN and CDR2 is SVGIG in the germline V gene (reference sequence). In DNA, the CDR3 is TGTGCCTGGAGACGGACGGGATACTATGGCTACACCTTC. Encoded protein: CAWRRTGYYGYTF.

J is TRBJ1-3 and V is TRBV2, with TRBD1 matching 7 bases. Losses at the gene ends were 3 bases for V and 0 bases for J; bases not matched to a gene: 8. CDR1 is SNHLY, CDR2 FYNNEI, per germline. The CDR3 length is 17 residues. CDR3 residues: CASSDSTGWVSGNTIYF. CDR3 nucleotide sequence: TGTGCCAGCAGTGACTCGACAGGGTGGGTCTCTGGAAACACCATATATTTT.

A word on this clone: This sample includes further DNA sequences coding for the same CDR3. V and J are TRBV11-2 and TRBJ2-7, with a weak D call TRBD1 (5 bases). Germline V gene data show CDR1 as SGHAT and CDR2 as FQNNGV. V dropped 1 base and J dropped 3 bases, with 7 bases sitting between them. The CDR3 loop spans 13 amino acids. This chain's CDR3 is CASSLGQSYEQYF. The CDR3 DNA reads TGTGCCAGCAGCTTAGGACAGAGCTACGAGCAGTACTTC.

The rearrangement joins TRBV7-2 to TRBJ2-7; 9 bases agree with TRBD2. Germline lookup yields CDR1 SGHTA and CDR2 FQGNSA. Losses at the gene ends were 1 base for V and 5 bases for J; bases not matched to a gene: 9. The CDR3 loop spans 16 amino acids. In DNA form, the CDR3 reads TGTGCCAGCAGCTTAGGACTAGCGGCGCTTTCTCACGAGCAGTACTTC. Its translation: CASSLGLAALSHEQYF.

The chain employs TRBV20-1 and TRBJ1-1; D perhaps matches TRBD1 (5 bases). Between the trimmed V and J ends, which lost 6 bases and 3 bases, there was a span of 8 bases. CDR3 size: 11 residues. Looked up from germline, CDR1 is DFQATT and CDR2 is SNEGSKA (reference sequence). CDR3 sequence: CSAWGDTEAFF. CDR3 nucleotides: TGCAGTGCGTGGGGGGACACTGAAGCTTTCTTT.

This clone appeared a few times. The chain is built from TRBV11-2 and TRBJ2-7; 12 nucleotides agree with TRBD2. Germline V lookup: CDR1 SGHAT, CDR2 FQNNGV. The length of the CDR3 is 15 residues. J lost 3 bases, V lost 5 bases, and 5 bases had no gene match. CDR3 coding DNA: TGTGCCAGCAGCCTGCGGACTAGCGGGAACTACGAGCAGTACTTC. Translated: CASSLRTSGNYEQYF.

The gene calls are TRBV29-1 and TRBJ2-3, with 13 positions matching TRBD2. This CDR3 comprises 15 residues. CDR1 is SQVTM, CDR2 ANQGSEA, per germline. Trimming took 6 bases from V and 2 from J; bases not matched to a gene: 5. The DNA of the CDR3 is TGCAGCGTCTCCGGGACTAGCGGGATCACAGATACGCAGTATTTT. As protein: CSVSGTSGITDTQYF.

The DNA of the CDR3 is TGTGCCAGCAATACAGGGGCTGGTTTAGCCAAAAACATTCAGTACTTC. Translating it yields CASNTGAGLAKNIQYF. V and J are TRBV19 and TRBJ2-4; 7 nucleotides match TRBD1. Germline loops: CDR1 LNHDA, CDR2 SQIVND (reference sequence). V shed 9 bases and J 0 bases; nucleotides not matched to a gene: 11. The CDR3 extends over 16 amino acids.

The rearrangement joins TRBV7-9 to TRBJ2-7; D is uncertain. Trimming shortened V by 8 bases and J by 0 bases, and 8 bases separated the two germline ends. Germline assignment: CDR1 SEHNR and CDR2 FQNEAQ (reference sequence). The CDR3 runs 12 residues. CDR3 sequence: CASGRRSYEQYF. In DNA form, the CDR3 reads TGTGCCAGCGGCCGGCGCTCCTACGAGCAGTACTTC.

J is TRBJ2-1 and V is TRBV5-1; tentatively, D is TRBD2 (6 bases). The germline V and J ends were trimmed by 2 bases and 4 bases, with 16 bases remaining between them. This CDR3 is 16 amino acids long. Germline V CDR1 and CDR2: SGHRS, YFSETQ. The CDR3 sequence is CASSLVGGTQYNEQFF. CDR3 in DNA: TGCGCCAGCAGCTTAGTGGGCGGGACGCAGTACAATGAGCAGTTCTTC.

This chain uses TRBV30 with TRBJ2-5; 8 bases map to TRBD2. This CDR3 has 13 amino acids. The germline V gene has CDR1 GTSNPN and CDR2 SVGIG (reference sequence). V lost 5 bases, J lost 1 base, and 3 bases stayed unmatched. The CDR3 here is CAWGTSGQETQYF. CDR3 sequence (DNA): TGTGCCTGGGGAACTAGCGGCCAAGAGACCCAGTACTTC.

The genes are TRBV10-1 and TRBJ2-1; 13 nucleotides line up with TRBD2. Germline-derived CDR1 and CDR2 are WNHNN and SYGVQD (reference sequence). This CDR3 is built from 16 residues. V lost 5 bases to trimming and J lost 9 bases; unmatched junction nucleotides: 10. CDR3 sequence (DNA): TGCGCCAGCAGTCCTGCGGGACTAGCGGGATTCGGTGAGCAGTTCTTC. Amino acid sequence: CASSPAGLAGFGEQFF.

The chain recombines TRBV7-3 with TRBJ2-1, with a weak D call TRBD2 (6 bases). Trimming took off 5 bases at V and 5 bases at J, with 19 bases between the two ends. The CDR3 is made up of 16 amino acids. The germline V gene has CDR1 SGHTA and CDR2 FQGTGA. CDR3 DNA: TGTGCCAGCAGCCAAAGCCTGCGGTCGGGGGACAATGAGCAGTTCTTC. It codes for CASSQSLRSGDNEQFF.

The CDR3 is CASRGLNTEAFF. CDR3 sequence (DNA): TGTGCCAGCAGGGGGCTAAACACTGAAGCTTTCTTT. This chain joins TRBV25-1 and TRBJ1-1; possible D gene TRBD1, 5 bases. Trimming shortened V by 6 bases and J by 2 bases, and 7 bases separated the two germline ends. Germline CDR1 is MGHDK and CDR2 is SYGVNS. The length of the CDR3 is 12 residues.

V gene TRBV19 combines with J gene TRBJ1-1, with 7 bases that match TRBD1. Per germline, CDR1 LNHDA and CDR2 SQIVND (reference sequence). V lost 5 bases to trimming and J lost 1 base; unmatched junction nucleotides: 10. This CDR3 has 16 residues. CDR3 coding DNA: TGTGCCAGTAGTCAAGGGACAGAAAGACCGAACACTGAAGCTTTCTTT. This sequence encodes CASSQGTERPNTEAFF. Filled out from reference TRBV19 and TRBJ1-1, the complete variable domain reads DGGITQSPKYLFRKEGQNVTLSCEQNLNHDAMYWYRQDPGQGLRLIYYSQIVNDFQKGDIAEGYSVSREKKESFPLTVTSAQKNPTAFYLCASSQGTERPNTEAFFGQGTRLTVV.

The V gene is TRBV7-3, the J gene TRBJ2-1; D is unclear. The CDR3 loop spans 14 amino acids. From germline, CDR1 is SGHTA and CDR2 FQGTGA. Trimming pared 4 bases from V and 6 bases from J, leaving 13 bases between. CDR3 nucleotides: TGTGCCAGCAGCTCGACTGTTGTTGGCAATGAGCAGTTCTTC. Its protein product is CASSSTVVGNEQFF.